The rows below give T cell receptor beta chains drawn from one sample of a study of CXCR3-negative and CXCR3-positive naive CD8 T cells. TCRdb derives one entry per CDR3 protein from the 5' RACE reads, leaving out DNA. The ten top clones account for 0.5% to 0.7%, within a sample of around 120,000 distinct CDR3 sequences. The sequencing sample was made of naive CXCR3+ CD8+ T cells from blood. The source is a human donor in good health. Some clones in this sample may be carry-over from other donors' samples. Both conserved end residues are part of each CDR3. Fields, in order: V gene, J gene, CDR3 protein.

V: TRBV4-2
J: TRBJ2-1
CDR3: CASSQGDTLNEQFF

V: TRBV29-1
J: TRBJ1-1
CDR3: CSVDQGDEAFF

V: TRBV12-3/TRBV12-4
J: TRBJ1-1
CDR3: CASSLGRGLTEAFF

V: TRBV5-6
J: TRBJ2-7
CDR3: CASSFGANSYEQYF

V: TRBV6-5
J: TRBJ1-1
CDR3: CASIRTGGSGTEAFF

V: TRBV5-1
J: TRBJ2-2
CDR3: CASSSGQGLYTGELFF

V: TRBV6-5
J: TRBJ2-4
CDR3: CASSSDALAGATKNIQYF

V: TRBV7-2
J: TRBJ1-2
CDR3: CASSLSDSVYGYTF

V: TRBV29-1
J: TRBJ2-2
CDR3: CSVDAGMSGELFF

V: TRBV4-1
J: TRBJ1-2
CDR3: CASSQDPHKVGYTF

V: TRBV5-1
J: TRBJ2-7
CDR3: CASSFGSGGPLEQYF

V: TRBV9
J: TRBJ1-1
CDR3: CASSVGGGMNTEAFF

V: TRBV5-1
J: TRBJ1-1
CDR3: CASSLSAGEWTEAFF

V: TRBV27
J: TRBJ2-7
CDR3: CASSLSSGVLYEQYF

V: TRBV12-3/TRBV12-4
J: TRBJ2-5
CDR3: CASSRTGRETQYF

V: TRBV5-1
J: TRBJ1-1
CDR3: CASSLAGAENTEAFF

V: TRBV4-3
J: TRBJ2-2
CDR3: CASSQARAWGTGELFF

V: TRBV10-3
J: TRBJ2-7
CDR3: CAISEPASGRYEQYF

V: TRBV20-1
J: TRBJ2-1
CDR3: CSAVGLVGDEQFF

V: TRBV7-8
J: TRBJ1-4
CDR3: CASSSSGPNSRELFF

V: TRBV7-9
J: TRBJ1-1
CDR3: CASSSGTEAFF

V: TRBV20-1
J: TRBJ2-3
CDR3: CSARDLASGSSDTQYF

V: TRBV20-1
J: TRBJ2-7
CDR3: CSARTVGGVEQYF

V: TRBV7-8
J: TRBJ1-1
CDR3: CASSFGQGEPRNTEAFF

V: TRBV29-1
J: TRBJ2-5
CDR3: CSVEGNQETQYF

V: TRBV11-2
J: TRBJ2-2
CDR3: CASSRTGSDTGELFF

V: TRBV24-1
J: TRBJ1-1
CDR3: CATRDGMNTEAFF

V: TRBV4-1
J: TRBJ2-1
CDR3: CASSDPGLPYNEQFF

V: TRBV20-1
J: TRBJ2-1
CDR3: CSARDVYNEQFF

V: TRBV3-1
J: TRBJ1-2
CDR3: CASSQGTKGDLYDYGYTF

V: TRBV9
J: TRBJ2-3
CDR3: CASGSGGGTDTQYF

V: TRBV9
J: TRBJ1-1
CDR3: CASSVADLNTEAFF

V: TRBV21-1
J: TRBJ2-3
CDR3: CASSNAGFGDTQYF

V: TRBV6-2/TRBV6-3
J: TRBJ2-7
CDR3: CASSYRQGTTYEQYF

V: TRBV27
J: TRBJ1-5
CDR3: CASSLAVNQPQHF

V: TRBV14
J: TRBJ2-3
CDR3: CASSQDSGRRTDTQYF